The TCR beta chain under discussion was sequenced for a study of neurological immune-mediated disorders. About the research overall: The 35 or so multiple sclerosis patients comprised around 31 relapsing-remitting and 3 secondary progressive cases.

TCRdb redid the calling of the 5' RACE reads with MiXCR, one entry per CDR3 protein. This sample has 52,000 or so distinct CDR3 sequences, with about 4% found just once. In germline, CDR1 is SEHNR, CDR2 FQNEAQ (reference sequence). The CDR3 covers 18 residues. The V gene lost 1 base and the J gene lost 7 bases, with 22 bases spanning the gap. This clonotype was seen repeatedly, ten times or more. Its antigen is unidentified. Regarding the study as a whole: A possible signature appeared as one related-CDR3 cluster, in which phylogenetic grouping placed the repertoires of 18 of 34 multiple sclerosis patients.

The chain recombines TRBV7-9 with TRBJ1-4, with unresolved D. This TCR derives from a woman aged 40 to 55 with multiple sclerosis. Material: CD4+ T cells from blood. The CDR3 DNA is TGTGCCAGCAGCTTAGTGGCTCCGGGAGGGATCTCTAGTGAAAAACTGTTTTTT. Translation: CASSLVAPGGISSEKLFF. Full variable domain (missing parts from reference TRBV7-9 and TRBJ1-4): DTGVSQNPRHKITKRGQNVTFRCDPISEHNRLYWYRQTLGQGPEFLTYFQNEAQLEKSRLLSDRFSAERPKGSFSTLEIQRTEQGDSAMYLCASSLVAPGGISSEKLFFGSGTQLSVL.